A single sample gave rise to the 22 T cell receptor beta chains below, sequenced in a study of beta chain features in type 1 diabetes. Isolated RNA was reverse transcribed in full, so expressed TCRB transcripts were sequenced. Here immunoSEQ multiplex PCR was the method, and the copy in TCRdb shows in-frame clones only, minus some. This sample carries about 290,000 clones, under 8.5% of them seen once, and the ten largest clones take more than 0.9%. Sequencing was performed on central memory CD4+ T cells from blood. The origin of the receptors is a woman aged 18-29 years in good health.

This clone was counted many times. This chain links TRBV10-3 with TRBJ1-5; D is ambiguous. Germline V lookup: CDR1 ENHRY, CDR2 SYGVKD. The CDR3 extends over 15 amino acids. V lost 0 bases to trimming and J lost 1 base, with 7 bases between them. This CDR3 reads CAISESGLSNQPQHF. The CDR3 bases are TGTGCCATCAGTGAGTCCGGTTTAAGCAATCAGCCCCAGCATTTT.

Only a few counts were recorded for this clone. V and J are TRBV28 and TRBJ1-3, with a possible D match to TRBD1 (5 bases). Per germline, CDR1 MDHEN and CDR2 SYDVKM. Trimming cost V 6 bases and J 4 bases, with 16 bases left between them. This CDR3 is 15 amino acids long. CDR3 coding DNA: TGTGCCAGCAGCGGAGTTACAGGAGGGGGAAACACCATATATTTT. Its translation: CASSGVTGGGNTIYF.

V is TRBV5-4 and J is TRBJ2-1; perhaps TRBD1 as D (6 bases). CDR1 is SGHNT and CDR2 is YYREEE in the germline V gene (reference sequence). V dropped 1 base and J dropped 7 bases, with 15 bases sitting between them. There are 15 residues in the CDR3. The CDR3 protein is CASSLYQTGRNEQFF. Here the CDR3 DNA reads TGTGCCAGCAGCTTGTACCAGACAGGAAGGAATGAGCAGTTCTTC.

This clone occurred once. J is TRBJ1-1 and V is TRBV7-6; D is unclear. With 5 bases removed from V and 0 bases from J, the gap between germline ends came to 13 bases. Germline lookup yields CDR1 SGHVS and CDR2 FNYEAQ. This CDR3 has 15 amino acids. The CDR3 DNA follows: TGTGCCAGCAGCGTTTTAGGCGGAGTGAACACTGAAGCTTTCTTT. Translation gives CASSVLGGVNTEAFF.

The J gene is TRBJ2-5, the V gene TRBV7-3; TRBD1 is a possible D gene (6 bases). Trimming pared 1 base from V and 1 base from J, leaving 7 bases between. This CDR3 has 14 amino acids. CDR1 SGHTA and CDR2 FQGTGA come from the germline V gene. In DNA form, the CDR3 reads TGTGCCAGCAGCTTAAACAGGGCCCAAGAGACCCAGTACTTC. This translates into CASSLNRAQETQYF.

The chain couples TRBV4-3 to TRBJ1-1; D ambiguous. The CDR3 runs to 14 residues. Germline CDR1 reads LGHNA; CDR2 reads YSLEER. Trimming took 0 bases from V and 4 from J, leaving 9 bases between them. The CDR3 loop is CASSQDQYGTEAFF. The CDR3 nucleotides are TGCGCCAGCAGCCAAGATCAGTATGGCACTGAAGCTTTCTTT.

The chain employs TRBV11-2 and TRBJ2-5; D remains unclear. From germline, CDR1 is SGHAT and CDR2 FQNNGV. There are 14 residues in the CDR3. V lost 1 base and J 5 bases, leaving 11 bases between the germline ends. CDR3: CASSLARPWETQYF. The CDR3 coding sequence is TGTGCCAGCAGCTTAGCTCGGCCCTGGGAGACCCAGTACTTC.

The table lists this clone with many counts. The sample carries other DNA sequences with the same CDR3. The chain uses TRBV7-2 and TRBJ2-5; D remains unclear. Looked up from germline, CDR1 is SGHTA and CDR2 is FQGNSA. The ends were cut back, 5 bases at V and 1 base at J, with 8 bases in the middle. There are 13 residues in the CDR3. The CDR3 spells CASSLSFQETQYF. The CDR3 DNA sequence: TGTGCCAGCAGCCTTAGTTTCCAAGAGACCCAGTACTTC.

This clone has a count of ten or more. The gene calls are TRBV9 and TRBJ1-3; D perhaps matches TRBD1 (5 bases). Trimming shortened V by 3 bases and J by 0 bases, and 10 bases separated the two germline ends. Germline V CDR1 and CDR2: SGDLS, YYNGEE. The CDR3 has 15 amino acids. The CDR3 DNA is TGTGCCAGCAGCGGGGGCCAGGCCTCTGGAAACACCATATATTTT. This sequence encodes CASSGGQASGNTIYF.

Regarding this clone: At one end the junction does not follow the germline gene, possibly because of a read error. This rearrangement joins TRBV11-2 to TRBJ1-2; D is unresolved. The CDR3 has 14 amino acids. Germline CDR1 SGHAT, CDR2 FQNNGV. For the CDR3, the DNA is TGCGCCAGCAGCCGGACGGATCCTAACTATGGCTACACCTTC. Amino acid sequence: CASSRTDPNYGYTF. Combining the CDR3 with reference TRBV11-2 and TRBJ1-2 gives the whole variable domain EAGVAQSPRYKIIEKRQSVAFWCNPISGHATLYWYQQILGQGPKLLIQFQNNGVVDDSQLPKDRFSAERLKGVDSTLKIQPAKLEDSAVYLCASSRTDPNYGYTFGSGTRLTVV.

This clone has a count of ten or more. This chain connects TRBV28 to TRBJ2-4; tentative D call: TRBD1 (5 bases). This CDR3 spans 13 amino acids. Germline values: CDR1 MDHEN, CDR2 SYDVKM. The germline V and J ends were trimmed by 8 bases and 9 bases, with 17 bases remaining between them. CDR3 coding DNA: TGTGCCAGCGAGACCAGGGCCTTAGGCATTCAGTACTTC. It yields the protein CASETRALGIQYF.

The chain uses TRBV9 and TRBJ1-1, with 7 bases fitting TRBD1. J lost 1 base, V lost 3 bases, and 9 bases had no gene match. CDR1 is SGDLS, CDR2 YYNGEE, per germline. This CDR3 has 16 residues. The CDR3 sequence: CASSANRGIGNTEAFF. CDR3 DNA: TGTGCCAGCAGCGCCAACAGGGGAATAGGGAACACTGAAGCTTTCTTT.

The sample holds a few counts of this clone. The chain links TRBV5-1 to TRBJ1-1, with no clear D. The CDR3 extends over 14 amino acids. Deletions cut 2 bases from V and 5 bases from J, with 13 bases between. CDR1 is SGHRS and CDR2 is YFSETQ in the germline V gene. The CDR3 spells CASSFKGSETEAFF. CDR3 nucleotide sequence: TGCGCCAGCAGCTTTAAAGGGTCGGAGACTGAAGCTTTCTTT.

This clone was detected only a few times. Since a much larger clone is just one base distant, this may be a read error. Other DNA sequences of this sample code for an identical CDR3. The chain recombines TRBV6-6 with TRBJ2-2; D ambiguous. CDR1 and CDR2 (germline): MNHNY, SVGAGI (reference sequence). The CDR3 runs to 12 residues. V was shortened by 0 bases and J by 5 bases, with 1 base between the two germline ends. The DNA for the CDR3 is TGTGCCAGCAGTTACTCAACCGGGGAGCTGTTTTTT. Protein: CASSYSTGELFF.

This chain joins TRBV15 and TRBJ2-1; tentatively, D is TRBD2 (6 bases). This CDR3 comprises 14 residues. The germline gives CDR1 LNHNV, CDR2 YYDKDF (reference sequence). The ends were cut back, 3 bases at V and 0 bases at J, with 6 bases in the middle. The CDR3 loop reads CATSSGSSYNEQFF. DNA of the CDR3: TGTGCCACCAGCAGCGGGAGCTCCTACAATGAGCAGTTCTTC.

This clone came up a few times. The chain couples TRBV18 to TRBJ2-7; a weak D match, TRBD2 (6 bases). V dropped 6 bases and J dropped 6 bases, with 15 bases sitting between them. Germline V CDR1 and CDR2: KGHSH, LQKENI. This CDR3 has 13 amino acids. The CDR3 coding sequence is TGTGCCAGCTCGATGGGGGAGGAGTTCGAGCAGTACTTC. Its protein is CASSMGEEFEQYF.

The chain uses TRBV7-3 and TRBJ2-1; 7 bases align to TRBD1. J gave up 3 bases and V 1 base, and 0 bases lay outside the gene matches. Per germline, CDR1 SGHTA and CDR2 FQGTGA. The CDR3 is made up of 14 amino acids. The CDR3 loop reads CASSLRDSYNEQFF. In nucleotides, the CDR3 is TGTGCCAGCAGCTTAAGGGACAGCTACAATGAGCAGTTCTTC.

V and J are TRBV5-1 and TRBJ1-1, with D unresolved. Germline V gene sequence: CDR1 SGHRS, CDR2 YFSETQ. V gave up 4 bases and J gave up 1 base, with 11 bases separating them. The CDR3 has 14 residues. The CDR3 DNA reads as TGCGCCAGCAGCGGCCGGACCCAGAACACTGAAGCTTTCTTT. Translated, it gives CASSGRTQNTEAFF.

This clone was seen repeatedly, ten times or more. This chain links TRBV30 with TRBJ1-5; the match to TRBD1 covers 7 bases. The junction had 10 bases not matched to a gene; V was cut back by 0 bases and J by 5 bases. Germline V gene lookup returns CDR1 GTSNPN and CDR2 SVGIG (reference sequence). The CDR3 is made up of 16 amino acids. The CDR3 protein is CAWSVRGRGSDQPQHF. CDR3 nucleotides: TGTGCCTGGAGTGTACGCGGCAGGGGGTCCGATCAGCCCCAGCATTTT.

This clone was recorded a few times. The CDR3, as DNA: TGTGCCAGCAGTGAACGCTGGGAGGGTAGTGAGCAGTTCTTC. The encoded protein is CASSERWEGSEQFF. The gene calls are TRBV6-1 and TRBJ2-1; 7 bases line up with TRBD2. V lost 2 bases, J lost 9 bases, and 7 bases stayed unmatched. CDR1 and CDR2 (germline): MNHNS, SASEGT. This CDR3 region has 14 residues.

The rearrangement links TRBV28 to TRBJ1-6; weak D call: TRBD1 (6 bases). This CDR3 spans 16 amino acids. V was cut by 4 bases and J by 8 bases, with 18 bases left in between. Germline loops: CDR1 MDHEN, CDR2 SYDVKM. Here the CDR3 DNA reads TGTGCCAGCAGTTCCCCTGGGGGCGAGTTTCATTCACCCCTCCACTTT. This gives the protein CASSSPGGEFHSPLHF.

The J gene is TRBJ1-1, the V gene TRBV7-3; D is ambiguous. The CDR3 totals 16 residues. Trimming took 2 bases from V and 1 from J, leaving 14 bases between them. Germline assignment: CDR1 SGHTA and CDR2 FQGTGA. CDR3 in amino acids: CASSLWSGWGNTEAFF. In nucleotides, the CDR3 is TGTGCCAGCAGCTTATGGTCAGGTTGGGGGAACACTGAAGCTTTCTTT.